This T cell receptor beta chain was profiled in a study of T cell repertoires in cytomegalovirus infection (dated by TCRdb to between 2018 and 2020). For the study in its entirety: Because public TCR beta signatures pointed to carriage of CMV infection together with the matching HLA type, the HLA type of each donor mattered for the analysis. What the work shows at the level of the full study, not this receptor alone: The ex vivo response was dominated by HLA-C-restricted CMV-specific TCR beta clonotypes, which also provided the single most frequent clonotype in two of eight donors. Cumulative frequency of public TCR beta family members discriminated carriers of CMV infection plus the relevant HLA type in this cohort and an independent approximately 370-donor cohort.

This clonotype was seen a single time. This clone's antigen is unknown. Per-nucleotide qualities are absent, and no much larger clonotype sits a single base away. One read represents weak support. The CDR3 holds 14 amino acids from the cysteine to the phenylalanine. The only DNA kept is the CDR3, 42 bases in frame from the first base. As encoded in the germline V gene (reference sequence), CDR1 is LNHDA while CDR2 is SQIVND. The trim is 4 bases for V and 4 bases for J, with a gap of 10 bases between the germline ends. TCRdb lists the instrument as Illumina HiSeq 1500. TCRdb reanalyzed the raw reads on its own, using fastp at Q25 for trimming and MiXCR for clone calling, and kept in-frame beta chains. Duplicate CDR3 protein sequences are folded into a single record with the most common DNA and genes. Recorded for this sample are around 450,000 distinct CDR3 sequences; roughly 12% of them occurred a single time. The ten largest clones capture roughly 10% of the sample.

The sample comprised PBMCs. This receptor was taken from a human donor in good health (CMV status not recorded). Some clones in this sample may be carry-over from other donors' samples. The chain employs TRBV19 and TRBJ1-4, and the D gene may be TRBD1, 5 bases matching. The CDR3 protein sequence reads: CASSTGRINEKLFF. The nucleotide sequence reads TGTGCCAGTAGTACGGGACGGATTAATGAAAAACTGTTTTTT.